These 5 T cell receptor beta chains share one sample of origin, sequenced in a study of CD8 T cells in ankylosing spondylitis. TCRdb re-derived calls from the 5' RACE reads in MiXCR, one entry per CDR3 protein. The sample gives some 450,000 distinct CDR3 sequences, roughly a sixth of which show up once; about 0.94% is in the top ten. Study-level points and caveats: A motif in TCR beta, a set of eight highly homologous variants, appeared characteristic of ankylosing spondylitis blood.

These receptors have no known antigen. Sequences were obtained from blood, either unsorted or a sorted T cell fraction (not recorded which). Receptors were obtained from a male donor with ankylosing spondylitis.

The chain has TRBV24-1 and TRBJ2-1, with 9 bases lining up with TRBD2. Germline lookup yields CDR1 KGHDR and CDR2 SFDVKD. V dropped 1 base and J dropped 8; count of bases not matched to a gene: 5. CDR3 length: 15 residues. The CDR3 coding sequence is TGTGCCACCAGTGATTTTAGCGGGAGCTCACATGAGCAGTTCTTC. It codes for CATSDFSGSSHEQFF.

The V and J genes are TRBV20-1 and TRBJ2-1; 11 bases are a match to TRBD2. From germline, CDR1 is DFQATT and CDR2 SNEGSKA (reference sequence). Trimming removed 0 bases from V and 7 bases from J; junction bases left unmatched: 8. This CDR3 comprises 16 residues. CDR3 region: CSARDPGPSGRNEQFF. As DNA, the CDR3 is TGCAGTGCTAGAGACCCGGGGCCTAGCGGGAGGAATGAGCAGTTCTTC.

The rearrangement uses TRBV6-1 and TRBJ1-1; 12 nucleotides line up with TRBD1. Trimming removed 4 bases from V and 6 bases from J; junction bases left unmatched: 9. This CDR3 region has 16 residues. Germline CDR1 is MNHNS and CDR2 is SASEGT. CDR3 sequence (DNA): TGTGCCAGCAGTGGAGGGACAGGGGGCGGGATGGCTGAAGCTTTCTTT. Encoded protein: CASSGGTGGGMAEAFF.

This clonotype was recorded a few times. Written as DNA, the CDR3 is TGTGCCACCAGCAGACCTACCGGGACGAGAAACACTGAAGCTTTCTTT. Amino acid sequence: CATSRPTGTRNTEAFF. The gene calls are TRBV15 and TRBJ1-1, with D possibly being TRBD1 (5 bases). V lost 2 bases to trimming and J lost 2 bases, with 15 bases between them. The CDR3 covers 16 residues. Germline lookup yields CDR1 LNHNV and CDR2 YYDKDF (reference sequence).

The sample holds a few counts of this clonotype. This chain joins TRBV19 and TRBJ2-1; D unclear. The CDR3 has 12 residues. Germline values: CDR1 LNHDA, CDR2 SQIVND (reference sequence). Trimming took off 6 bases at V and 9 bases at J, with 12 bases between the two ends. CDR3 bases: TGTGCCAGTAGCCAGTATTGGGCTGAGCAGTTCTTC. Translated: CASSQYWAEQFF.